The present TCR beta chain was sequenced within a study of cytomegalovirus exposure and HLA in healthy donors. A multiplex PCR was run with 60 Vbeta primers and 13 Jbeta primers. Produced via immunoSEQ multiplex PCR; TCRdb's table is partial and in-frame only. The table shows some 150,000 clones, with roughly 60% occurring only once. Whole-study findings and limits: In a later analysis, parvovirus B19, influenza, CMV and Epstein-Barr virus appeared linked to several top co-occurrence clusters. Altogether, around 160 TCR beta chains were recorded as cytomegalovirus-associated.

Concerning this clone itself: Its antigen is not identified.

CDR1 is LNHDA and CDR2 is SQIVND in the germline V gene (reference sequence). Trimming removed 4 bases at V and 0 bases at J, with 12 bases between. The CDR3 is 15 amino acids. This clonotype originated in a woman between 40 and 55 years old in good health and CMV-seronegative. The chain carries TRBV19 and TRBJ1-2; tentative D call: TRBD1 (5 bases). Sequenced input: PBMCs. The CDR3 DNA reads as TGTGCCAGTAGTACCGCAGGGCTACCTAACTATGGCTACACCTTC. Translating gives CASSTAGLPNYGYTF.